This TCR beta chain emerged from a study of vaccination effects on CD4 cells after COVID-19. Worth noting for this clone: Its target is unknown.

With the ViraFEST assay, the study expanded antigen-specific CD4+ T cells using viral peptide pools, then sequenced them. Subsequent to 10 days of culture, CD4+ T cells were isolated. Of the BNT162b2 and mRNA-1273 vaccines, participants received two doses of one or the other. V gave up 0 bases and J gave up 13 bases; unmatched junction bases: 8. Germline V lookup: CDR1 MNHEY, CDR2 SVGAGI. The CDR3 consists of 13 residues. Repertoires were generated with immunoSEQ multiplex PCR, while TCRdb's copy carries only in-frame clones and drops some. The sample lists more than 60,000 clones; 74% were seen once.

The material sequenced was CD4+ T cells from PBMCs cultured with HCoV-229E spike peptides, taken after COVID-19 vaccination. J is TRBJ2-7 and V is TRBV6-5; TRBD2 matches 8 bases. The receptor comes from a human donor who received a COVID-19 vaccine. The CDR3, as DNA: TGTGCCAGCAGTTACTCGACAAGCGGGGGTATCTACGTC. It codes for CASSYSTSGGIYV.